The clone carrying this T cell receptor beta chain was picked up a small number of times. Its antigen is still unknown. The data stem from a study of response to subunit inactivated influenza vaccine. Study-level results: T cells newly recruited by each seasonal influenza vaccination are few, the authors suggested.

In TCRdb, the RT-PCR reads were re-called with MiXCR into one record per CDR3 protein. The table has 300,000 to 350,000 distinct CDR3 sequences, roughly 22% seen once. Per germline, CDR1 MNHNY and CDR2 SVGAGI (reference sequence). The length of the CDR3 is 13 residues. The V end was cut by 2 bases, the J end by 4 bases, with 8 bases between. The TCR sequence derives from a man aged 45 to 70 who received an inactivated influenza vaccine. Source: PBMCs from blood, taken about 20 months after vaccination. V is TRBV6-6 and J is TRBJ1-1; a possible D gene is TRBD1 (5 bases). The CDR3 coding sequence is TGTGCCAGCAGTTACAGGGGAATCACTGAAGCTTTCTTT. Translating it yields CASSYRGITEAFF.